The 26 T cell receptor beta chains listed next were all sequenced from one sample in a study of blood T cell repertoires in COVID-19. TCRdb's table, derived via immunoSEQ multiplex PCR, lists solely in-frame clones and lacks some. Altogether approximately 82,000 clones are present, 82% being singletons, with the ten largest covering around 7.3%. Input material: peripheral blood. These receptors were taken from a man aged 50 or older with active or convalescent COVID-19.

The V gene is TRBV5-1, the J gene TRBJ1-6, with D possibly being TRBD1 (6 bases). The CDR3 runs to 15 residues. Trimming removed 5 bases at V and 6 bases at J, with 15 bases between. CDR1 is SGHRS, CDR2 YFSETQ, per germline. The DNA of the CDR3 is TGCGCCAGCAGTTTTATGACAGGATCTAATTCACCCCTCCACTTT. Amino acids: CASSFMTGSNSPLHF.

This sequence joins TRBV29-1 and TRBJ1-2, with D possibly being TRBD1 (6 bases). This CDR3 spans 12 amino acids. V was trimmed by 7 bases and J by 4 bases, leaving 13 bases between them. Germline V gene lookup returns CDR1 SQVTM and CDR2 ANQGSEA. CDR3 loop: CSATRDTYGYTF. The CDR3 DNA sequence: TGCAGCGCCACCCGGGACACCTATGGCTACACCTTC.

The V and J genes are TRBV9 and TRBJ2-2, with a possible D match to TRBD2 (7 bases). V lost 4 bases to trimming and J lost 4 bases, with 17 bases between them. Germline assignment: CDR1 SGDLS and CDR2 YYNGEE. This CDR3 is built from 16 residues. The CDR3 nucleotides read TGTGCCAGCAGCTTGTGGGGGGGGGCTGGCACCGGGGAGCTGTTTTTT. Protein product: CASSLWGGAGTGELFF.

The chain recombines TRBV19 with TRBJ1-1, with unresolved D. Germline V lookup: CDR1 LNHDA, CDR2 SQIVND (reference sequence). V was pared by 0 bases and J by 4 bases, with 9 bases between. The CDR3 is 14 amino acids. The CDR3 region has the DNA TGTGCCAGTAGTATAGATCGGGTGGCCACTGAAGCTTTCTTT. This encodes CASSIDRVATEAFF.

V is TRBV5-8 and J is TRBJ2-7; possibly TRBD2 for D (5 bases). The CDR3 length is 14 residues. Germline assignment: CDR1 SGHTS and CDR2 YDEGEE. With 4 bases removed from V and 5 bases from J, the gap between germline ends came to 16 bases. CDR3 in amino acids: CASSSSQWGDEQYV. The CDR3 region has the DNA TGTGCCAGCAGCAGTTCTCAGTGGGGAGACGAGCAGTACGTC.

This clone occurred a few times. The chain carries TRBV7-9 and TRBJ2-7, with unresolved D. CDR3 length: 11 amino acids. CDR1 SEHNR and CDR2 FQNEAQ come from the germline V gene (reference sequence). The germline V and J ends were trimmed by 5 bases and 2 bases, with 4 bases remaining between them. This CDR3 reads CASSNTYEQYF. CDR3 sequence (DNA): TGTGCCAGCAGCAACACCTACGAGCAGTACTTC. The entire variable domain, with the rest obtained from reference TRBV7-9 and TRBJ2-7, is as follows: DTGVSQNPRHKITKRGQNVTFRCDPISEHNRLYWYRQTLGQGPEFLTYFQNEAQLEKSRLLSDRFSAERPKGSFSTLEIQRTEQGDSAMYLCASSNTYEQYFGPGTRLTVT.

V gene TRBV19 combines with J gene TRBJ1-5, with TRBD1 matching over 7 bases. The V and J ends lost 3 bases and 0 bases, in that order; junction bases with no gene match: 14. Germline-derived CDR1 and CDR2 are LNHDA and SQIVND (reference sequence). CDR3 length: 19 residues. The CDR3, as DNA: TGTGCCAGTAGTATCGCGGGACAGTCGTCGCTTGGTAGCAATCAGCCCCAGCATTTT. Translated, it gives CASSIAGQSSLGSNQPQHF.

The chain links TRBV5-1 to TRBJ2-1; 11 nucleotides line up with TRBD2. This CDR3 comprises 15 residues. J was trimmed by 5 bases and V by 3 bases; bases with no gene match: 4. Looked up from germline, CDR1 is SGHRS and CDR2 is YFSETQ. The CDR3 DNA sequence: TGCGCCAGCAGCTCCGGGACTAGCGGCCACAATGAGCAGTTCTTC. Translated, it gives CASSSGTSGHNEQFF.

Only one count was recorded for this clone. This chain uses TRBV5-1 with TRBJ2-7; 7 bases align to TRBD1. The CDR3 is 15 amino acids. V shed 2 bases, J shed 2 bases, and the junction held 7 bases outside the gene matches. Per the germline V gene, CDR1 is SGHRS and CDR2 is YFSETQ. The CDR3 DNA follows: TGCGCCAGCAGCTTCAATACAGGGGTAGCCTACGAGCAGTACTTC. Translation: CASSFNTGVAYEQYF.

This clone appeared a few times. This chain's CDR3 is CASSEAPGFQPQHF. The CDR3 DNA reads as TGTGCCAGCAGTGAAGCTCCGGGATTCCAGCCCCAGCATTTT. The chain has TRBV2 and TRBJ1-5; D not resolved. V was trimmed by 0 bases and J by 7 bases, leaving 10 bases between them. Germline CDR1 reads SNHLY; CDR2 reads FYNNEI. CDR3 length equals 14 residues.

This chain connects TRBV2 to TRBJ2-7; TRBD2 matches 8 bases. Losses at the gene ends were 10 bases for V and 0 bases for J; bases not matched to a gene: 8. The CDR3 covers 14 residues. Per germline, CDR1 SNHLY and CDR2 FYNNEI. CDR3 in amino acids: CATYDGTSSYEQYF. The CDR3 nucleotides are TGTGCCACCTACGACGGGACTAGCTCCTACGAGCAGTACTTC.

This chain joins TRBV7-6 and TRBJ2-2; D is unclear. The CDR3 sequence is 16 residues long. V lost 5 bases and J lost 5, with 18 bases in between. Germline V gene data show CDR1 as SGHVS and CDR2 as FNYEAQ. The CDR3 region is CASSRDTLPDTGELFF. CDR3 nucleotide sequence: TGTGCCAGCAGCAGAGACACGCTCCCAGATACCGGGGAGCTGTTTTTT.

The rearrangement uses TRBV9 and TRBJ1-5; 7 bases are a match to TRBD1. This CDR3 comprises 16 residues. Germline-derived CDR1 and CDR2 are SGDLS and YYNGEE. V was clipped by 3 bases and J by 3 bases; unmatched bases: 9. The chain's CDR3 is CASSETAGTDNQPQHF. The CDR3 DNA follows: TGTGCCAGCAGCGAAACTGCCGGGACAGACAATCAGCCCCAGCATTTT.

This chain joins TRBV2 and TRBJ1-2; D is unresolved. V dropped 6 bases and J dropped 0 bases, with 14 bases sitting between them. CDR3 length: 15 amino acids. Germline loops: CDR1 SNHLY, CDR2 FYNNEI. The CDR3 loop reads CASRDRRGANYGYTF. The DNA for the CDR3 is TGTGCCAGCAGGGATAGACGGGGAGCTAACTATGGCTACACCTTC.

The CDR3 sequence is CASSPGGENTGELFF. Written as DNA, the CDR3 is TGTGCCAGCAGCCCCGGGGGGGAGAACACCGGGGAGCTGTTTTTT. This chain uses TRBV11-3 with TRBJ2-2; 8 nucleotides agree with TRBD2. With V trimmed by 5 bases and J by 1 base, 3 bases remained unmatched. Germline CDR1 reads SGHNT; CDR2 reads YENEEA. The CDR3 is 15 amino acids. Variable domain in full (rest from reference TRBV11-3 and TRBJ2-2): EAGVVQSPRYKIIEKKQPVAFWCNPISGHNTLYWYLQNLGQGPELLIRYENEEAVDDSQLPKDRFSAERLKGVDSTLKIQPAELGDSAVYLCASSPGGENTGELFFGEGSRLTVL.

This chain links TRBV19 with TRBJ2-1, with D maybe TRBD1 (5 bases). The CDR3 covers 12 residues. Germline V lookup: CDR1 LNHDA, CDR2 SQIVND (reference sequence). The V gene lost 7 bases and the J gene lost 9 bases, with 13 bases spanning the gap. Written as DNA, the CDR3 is TGTGCCAGTATGTTAGGGGTGTGTGAGCAGTTCTTC. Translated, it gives CASMLGVCEQFF.

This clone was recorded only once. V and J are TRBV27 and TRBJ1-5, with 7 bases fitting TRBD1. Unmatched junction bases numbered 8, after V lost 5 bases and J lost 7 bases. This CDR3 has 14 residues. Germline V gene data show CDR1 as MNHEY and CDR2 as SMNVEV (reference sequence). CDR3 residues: CASSMGQGEQPQHF. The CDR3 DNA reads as TGTGCCAGCAGTATGGGGCAGGGGGAGCAGCCCCAGCATTTT.

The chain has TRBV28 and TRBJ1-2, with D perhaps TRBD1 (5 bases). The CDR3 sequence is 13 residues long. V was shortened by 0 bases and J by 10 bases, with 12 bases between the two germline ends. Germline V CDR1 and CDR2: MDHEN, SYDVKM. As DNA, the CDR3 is TGTGCCAGCAGTTTATGGGACAAGCAGGTCTACACCTTC. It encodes CASSLWDKQVYTF.

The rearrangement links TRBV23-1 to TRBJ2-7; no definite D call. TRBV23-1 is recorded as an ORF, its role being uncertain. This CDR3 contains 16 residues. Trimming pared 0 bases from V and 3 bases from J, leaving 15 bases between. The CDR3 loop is CASSQSPGNEVYEQYV. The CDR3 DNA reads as TGCGCCAGCAGTCAATCCCCAGGTAATGAAGTCTACGAGCAGTACGTC.

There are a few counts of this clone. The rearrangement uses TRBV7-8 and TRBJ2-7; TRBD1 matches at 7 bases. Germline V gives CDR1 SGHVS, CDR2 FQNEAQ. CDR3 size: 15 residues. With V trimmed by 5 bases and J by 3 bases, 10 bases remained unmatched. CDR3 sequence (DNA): TGTGCCAGCAGCGCCAAAAGGGACAGCAACTACGAGCAGTACTTC. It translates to CASSAKRDSNYEQYF.

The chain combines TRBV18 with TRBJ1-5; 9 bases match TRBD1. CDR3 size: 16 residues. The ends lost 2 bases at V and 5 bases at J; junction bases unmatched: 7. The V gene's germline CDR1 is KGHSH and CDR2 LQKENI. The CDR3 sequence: CASSPSGTGSDQPQHF. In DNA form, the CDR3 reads TGTGCCAGCTCACCATCCGGGACAGGGAGTGATCAGCCCCAGCATTTT.

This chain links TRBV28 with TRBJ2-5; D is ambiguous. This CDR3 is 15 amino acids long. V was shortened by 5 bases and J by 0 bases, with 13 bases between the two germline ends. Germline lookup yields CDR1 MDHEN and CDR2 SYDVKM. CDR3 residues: CASSARLVNQETQYF. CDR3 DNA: TGTGCCAGCAGTGCACGGTTGGTAAACCAAGAGACCCAGTACTTC. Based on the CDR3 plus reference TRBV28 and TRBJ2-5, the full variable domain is DVKVTQSSRYLVKRTGEKVFLECVQDMDHENMFWYRQDPGLGLRLIYFSYDVKMKEKGDIPEGYSVSREKKERFSLILESASTNQTSMYLCASSARLVNQETQYFGPGTRLLVL.

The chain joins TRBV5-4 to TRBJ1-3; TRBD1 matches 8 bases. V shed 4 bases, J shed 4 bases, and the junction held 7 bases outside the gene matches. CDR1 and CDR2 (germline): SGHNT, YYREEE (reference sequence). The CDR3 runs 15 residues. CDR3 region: CASSLQGAPGNTIYF. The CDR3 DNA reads TGTGCCAGCAGCCTCCAGGGGGCACCGGGAAACACCATATATTTT. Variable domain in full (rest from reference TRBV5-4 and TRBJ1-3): ETGVTQSPTHLIKTRGQQVTLRCSSQSGHNTVSWYQQALGQGPQFIFQYYREEENGRGNFPPRFSGLQFPNYSSELNVNALELDDSALYLCASSLQGAPGNTIYFGEGSWLTVV.

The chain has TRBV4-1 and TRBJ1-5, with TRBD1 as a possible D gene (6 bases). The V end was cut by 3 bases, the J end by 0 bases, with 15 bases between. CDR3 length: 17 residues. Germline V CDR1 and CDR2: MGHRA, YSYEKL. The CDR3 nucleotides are TGCGCCAGCAGCCATTTAGGGGGGGCCCCTAGCAATCAGCCCCAGCATTTT. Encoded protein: CASSHLGGAPSNQPQHF.

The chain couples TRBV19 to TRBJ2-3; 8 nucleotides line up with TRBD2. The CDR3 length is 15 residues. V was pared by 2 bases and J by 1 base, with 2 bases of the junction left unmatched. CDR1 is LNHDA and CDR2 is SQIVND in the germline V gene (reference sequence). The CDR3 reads CASSIQAGGTDTQYF. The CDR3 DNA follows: TGTGCCAGTAGTATACAAGCGGGGGGCACAGATACGCAGTATTTT.

The CDR3 sequence: CATEGGAGIKYEQYF. CDR3 bases: TGCGCCACCGAAGGGGGCGCAGGGATAAAATACGAGCAGTACTTC. The rearrangement joins TRBV10-2 to TRBJ2-7; 7 nucleotides line up with TRBD1. CDR3 size: 15 residues. V lost 10 bases to trimming and J lost 4 bases; unmatched junction nucleotides: 16. CDR1 and CDR2 from the germline V gene are WSHSY and SAAADI.